This record looks at one T cell receptor (beta chain) sequence and its context. Unmatched junction bases numbered 12, after V lost 4 bases and J lost 3 bases. This CDR3 has 17 residues. CDR1 is SGHDT, CDR2 YYEEEE, per germline. The source of the sample is a study of blood T cell repertoires in COVID-19. Source study methods: Amplification with reference gene primers provided the estimates of nucleated cell counts. Sequenced by immunoSEQ multiplex PCR; TCRdb stores in-frame clones only, minus some. From that table come the V and J calls and clone size; the DNA was used to work out D and trimming. The sample contains approximately 36,000 clones, around nine tenths of which appear only once.

Input material: peripheral blood. This rearrangement joins TRBV5-6 to TRBJ2-1; 8 nucleotides align to TRBD1. The sequence came from a human donor in a cohort sampled during active COVID-19. In DNA form, the CDR3 reads TGTGCCAGCAGCAGCGCACTTACAGGGGGTGTCTACAATGAGCAGTTCTTC. It codes for CASSSALTGGVYNEQFF.